This entry is about one TCR beta chain. Antigen: not known. Data came from immunoSEQ multiplex PCR; TCRdb stores just in-frame clones and leaves some out. The table lists roughly 80,000 clones, roughly 83% of them singletons, with roughly 3% in the top ten. This CDR3 has 14 amino acids. Germline trimming cut 5 bases from V and 8 bases from J; bases unmatched to any gene: 9. Looked up from germline, CDR1 is SGHTA and CDR2 is FQGTGA. These data are taken from a study of T cell clones after liver transplantation. The wider study: Until 12-24 months post-transplant, subjects got standard immunosuppression and no induction.

Study outcomes and limitations: Conclusions were preliminary, with small, heterogeneous patient groups.

CD3+CD4+ and CD3+CD8+ cells were FACS-sorted from thawed unstimulated PBMCs. This TCR was sampled from a human patient who received a liver transplant. Some T cells here may be from the graft donor. This specimen was CD4+ T cells from blood, taken at the 22-month timepoint. The rearrangement uses TRBV7-3 and TRBJ2-1; 7 bases match TRBD2. The CDR3 DNA is TGTGCCAGCAGCCGAAGCGGGATTCAGGATGAGCAGTTCTTC. Its protein is CASSRSGIQDEQFF.